The 4 T cell receptor beta chains given below trace back to one sample, sequenced in a study of blood T cell repertoires in COVID-19. Sequenced by immunoSEQ multiplex PCR; TCRdb stores in-frame clones only, minus some. The table has roughly 120,000 clones, almost 80% seen once. Sequenced material: peripheral blood. The receptors shown here come from a woman of 80 years or more with active or convalescent COVID-19.

This clone was observed a handful of times. The rearrangement links TRBV28 to TRBJ1-2; possibly TRBD1 for D (6 bases). The CDR3 length is 16 residues. The germline V and J ends were trimmed by 5 bases and 4 bases, with 20 bases remaining between them. CDR1 and CDR2 from the germline V gene are MDHEN and SYDVKM. The CDR3 nucleotides read TGTGCCAGCAGTCCAGAACCCAGGGGTTCGGGCTATGGCTACACCTTC. Translated: CASSPEPRGSGYGYTF.

This clone was detected only a few times. V usage is TRBV5-1 and J usage is TRBJ1-4, with D perhaps matching TRBD1 (6 bases). V lost 6 bases to trimming and J lost 6 bases, with 18 bases between them. The CDR3 covers 15 residues. CDR1 and CDR2 (germline): SGHRS, YFSETQ. The CDR3, as DNA: TGCGCCAGCACCTCGGGCCAGGGGTCGGATGAAAAACTGTTTTTT. Its protein is CASTSGQGSDEKLFF.

This clone showed up just a few times. V and J are TRBV7-2 and TRBJ1-3, with 8 bases fitting TRBD1. V trimming: 5 bases; J trimming: 13 bases; junction bases outside the gene matches: 10. There are 13 residues in the CDR3. Per germline, CDR1 SGHTA and CDR2 FQGNSA. The CDR3 coding sequence is TGTGCCAGCAGCCTAAGGCAGGGGGCGAGAATATATTTT. Translation gives CASSLRQGARIYF. Drawing the rest from reference TRBV7-2 and TRBJ1-3, the complete variable domain is GAGVSQSPSNKVTEKGKDVELRCDPISGHTALYWYRQSLGQGLEFLIYFQGNSAPDKSGLPSDRFSAERTGGSVSTLTIQRTQQEDSAVYLCASSLRQGARIYFGEGSWLTVV.

A word on this clone: Other DNA sequences from this sample encode an identical CDR3 as well. The chain has TRBV7-2 and TRBJ2-3; D gene uncertain. Germline CDR1 SGHTA, CDR2 FQGNSA. V shed 2 bases and J shed 1 base, with 7 bases lying between them. This CDR3 has 14 residues. The CDR3 coding sequence is TGTGCCAGCAGCTTATCCGCAGGCACAGATACGCAGTATTTT. This sequence encodes CASSLSAGTDTQYF.